The 3 T cell receptor beta chains listed next were all sequenced from one sample in a study of spatial heterogeneity in lung cancer. TCRdb itself ran the 5' RACE reads through MiXCR, one entry per CDR3 protein. The sample lists under 150,000 distinct CDR3 sequences, 10% to 13% occurring once. Time point in this sample: blood at routine non-recurrence follow-up after resection. Sequenced material: PBMCs, taken at follow-up. Every receptor here comes from a female donor with early-stage non-small cell lung cancer.

This sequence joins TRBV18 and TRBJ2-5; no reliable D call. In germline, CDR1 is KGHSH, CDR2 LQKENI. V was clipped by 0 bases and J by 5 bases, with 10 bases between them. The CDR3 contains 14 residues. This CDR3 is CASSPPMGWETQYF. Here the CDR3 DNA reads TGTGCCAGCTCACCACCGATGGGATGGGAGACCCAGTACTTC.

About this clonotype itself: A junction end diverges from the germline sequence, so it may reflect a read error. The chain uses TRBV4-1 and TRBJ1-2, with 7 positions matching TRBD1. The CDR3 has 15 residues. Germline CDR1 MGHRA, CDR2 YSYEKL. The CDR3 nucleotides are TGCGCCAGCAGCCAAGGAACAGGGGCCTCCTATAGCTACACCTTC. Encoded protein: CASSQGTGASYSYTF.

This clonotype was seen ten or more times. This chain uses TRBV6-6 with TRBJ2-7, with TRBD2 matching over 7 bases. The CDR3 loop spans 15 amino acids. J was trimmed by 2 bases and V by 0 bases; bases with no gene match: 4. Germline loops: CDR1 MNHNY, CDR2 SVGAGI (reference sequence). The CDR3 DNA follows: TGTGCCAGCAGTTACTCTCCTAGCGGTCCCTACGAGCAGTACGTC. Translation: CASSYSPSGPYEQYV.